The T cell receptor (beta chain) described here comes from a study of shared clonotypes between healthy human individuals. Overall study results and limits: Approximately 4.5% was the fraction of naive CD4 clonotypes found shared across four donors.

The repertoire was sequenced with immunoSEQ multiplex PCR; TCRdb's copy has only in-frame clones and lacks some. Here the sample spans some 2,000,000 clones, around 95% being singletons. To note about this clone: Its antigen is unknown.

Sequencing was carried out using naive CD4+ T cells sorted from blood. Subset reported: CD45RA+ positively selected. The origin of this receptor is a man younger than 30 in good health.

In DNA, the CDR3 is TGTGCCAGCAGCATACAGGGACTAGGGATTCCAGACGAGCAGTACTTC. Translating gives CASSIQGLGIPDEQYF. This chain uses TRBV7-2 with TRBJ2-7, with 8 bases lining up with TRBD2. The trim removed 5 bases at V and 5 bases at J, leaving 14 bases unmatched. The germline CDR1 and CDR2 sequences are SGHTA and FQGNSA. The CDR3 is 16 residues long.